This TCR beta chain was captured in a study of T cell responses to AZD1222 COVID-19 vaccine. A remark on this clone: What it binds is unknown.

Profiled with immunoSEQ multiplex PCR; TCRdb holds only in-frame clones, not every one. The table includes more than 75,000 clones, more than 85% detected once. Germline CDR1 and CDR2: SGHTA and FQGNSA. The CDR3 totals 17 residues. J lost 6 bases, V lost 4 bases, and 10 bases had no gene match. Study-level findings and limits: Vaccine-associated CD4 TCRs spanned spike, dominant at 160-218 and 743-854. There were repertoire samples only from the period after the peak T cell response.

The sequence was collected from an adult in good health. This material consisted of peripheral blood, taken on day 0 of AZD1222 vaccination. The chain is built from TRBV7-2 and TRBJ2-3, with 13 positions matching TRBD2. CDR3 residues: CASSSGLAGVAYDTQYF. CDR3 DNA: TGTGCCAGCAGCTCAGGACTAGCGGGGGTGGCCTACGATACGCAGTATTTT.